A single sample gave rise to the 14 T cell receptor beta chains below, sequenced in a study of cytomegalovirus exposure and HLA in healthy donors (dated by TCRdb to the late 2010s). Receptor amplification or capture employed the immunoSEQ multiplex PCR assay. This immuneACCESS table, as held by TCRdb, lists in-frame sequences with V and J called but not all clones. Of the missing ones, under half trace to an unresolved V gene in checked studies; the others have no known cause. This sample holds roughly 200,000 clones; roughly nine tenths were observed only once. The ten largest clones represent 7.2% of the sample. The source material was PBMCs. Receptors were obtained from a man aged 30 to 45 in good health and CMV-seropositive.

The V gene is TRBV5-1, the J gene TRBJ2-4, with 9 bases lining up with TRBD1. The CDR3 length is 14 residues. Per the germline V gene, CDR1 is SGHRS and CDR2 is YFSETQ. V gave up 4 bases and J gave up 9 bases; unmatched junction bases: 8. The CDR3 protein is CASSPRDREAIQYF. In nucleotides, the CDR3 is TGCGCCAGCAGCCCCCGGGACAGGGAAGCCATTCAGTACTTC.

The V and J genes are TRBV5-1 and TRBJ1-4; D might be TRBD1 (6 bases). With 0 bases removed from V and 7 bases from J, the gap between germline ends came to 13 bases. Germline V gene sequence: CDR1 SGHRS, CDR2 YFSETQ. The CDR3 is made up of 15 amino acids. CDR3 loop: CASSLAVGASEKLFF. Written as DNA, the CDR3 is TGCGCCAGCAGCTTGGCCGTGGGGGCGAGTGAAAAACTGTTTTTT.

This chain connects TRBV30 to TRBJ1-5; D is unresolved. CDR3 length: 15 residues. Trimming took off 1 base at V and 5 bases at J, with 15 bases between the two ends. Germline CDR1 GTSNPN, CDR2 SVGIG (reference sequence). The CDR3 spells CAWSGGPPKDQPQHF. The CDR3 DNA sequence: TGTGCCTGGAGTGGAGGCCCACCGAAGGATCAGCCCCAGCATTTT.

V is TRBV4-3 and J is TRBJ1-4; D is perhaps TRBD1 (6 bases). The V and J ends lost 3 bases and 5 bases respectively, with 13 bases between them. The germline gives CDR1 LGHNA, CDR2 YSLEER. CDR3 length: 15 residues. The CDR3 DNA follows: TGCGCCAGCAGCCACGATACAGGGCAGAATGAAAAACTGTTTTTT. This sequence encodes CASSHDTGQNEKLFF.

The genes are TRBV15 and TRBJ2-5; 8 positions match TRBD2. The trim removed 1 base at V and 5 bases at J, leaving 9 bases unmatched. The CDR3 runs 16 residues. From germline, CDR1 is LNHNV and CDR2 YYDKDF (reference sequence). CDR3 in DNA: TGTGCCACCAGCAGAGTCATCCGGGGACTAGGGGAGACCCAGTACTTC. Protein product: CATSRVIRGLGETQYF.

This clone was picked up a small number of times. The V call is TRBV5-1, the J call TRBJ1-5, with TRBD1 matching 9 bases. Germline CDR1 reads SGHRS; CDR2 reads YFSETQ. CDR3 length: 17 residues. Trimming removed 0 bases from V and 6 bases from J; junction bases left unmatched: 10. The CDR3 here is CASSLAPQGARGQPQHF. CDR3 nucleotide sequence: TGCGCCAGCAGCTTGGCTCCACAGGGGGCGCGGGGTCAGCCCCAGCATTTT.

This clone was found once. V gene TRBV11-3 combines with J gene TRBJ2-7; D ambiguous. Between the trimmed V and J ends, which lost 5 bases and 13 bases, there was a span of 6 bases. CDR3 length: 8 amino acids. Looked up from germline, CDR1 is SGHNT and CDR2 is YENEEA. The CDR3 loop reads CASSAGYF. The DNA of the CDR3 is TGTGCCAGCAGCGCCGGCTACTTC.

Written as DNA, the CDR3 is TGTGCCAGCAGCCCCCTTAAGAGTAACACCGGGGAGCTGTTTTTT. Translation: CASSPLKSNTGELFF. The chain combines TRBV9 with TRBJ2-2; D gene unclear. The germline V gene encodes CDR1 SGDLS and CDR2 YYNGEE. V shed 4 bases and J shed 2 bases, with 12 bases lying between them. The CDR3 covers 15 residues.

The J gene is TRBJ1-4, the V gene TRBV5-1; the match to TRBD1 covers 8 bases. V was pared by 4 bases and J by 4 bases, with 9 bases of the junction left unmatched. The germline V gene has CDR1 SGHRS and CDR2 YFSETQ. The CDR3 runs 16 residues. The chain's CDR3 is CASSIQADRGNEKLFF. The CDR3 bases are TGCGCCAGCAGCATACAGGCTGACAGGGGTAATGAAAAACTGTTTTTT. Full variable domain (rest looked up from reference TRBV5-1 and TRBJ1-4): KAGVTQTPRYLIKTRGQQVTLSCSPISGHRSVSWYQQTPGQGLQFLFEYFSETQRNKGNFPGRFSGRQFSNSRSEMNVSTLELGDSALYLCASSIQADRGNEKLFFGSGTQLSVL.

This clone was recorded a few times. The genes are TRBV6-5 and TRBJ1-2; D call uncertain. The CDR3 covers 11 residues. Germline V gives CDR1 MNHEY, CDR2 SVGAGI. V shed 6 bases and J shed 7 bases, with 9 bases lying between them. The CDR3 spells CASRTPGGYTF. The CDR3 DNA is TGTGCCAGCAGGACCCCGGGTGGCTACACCTTC.

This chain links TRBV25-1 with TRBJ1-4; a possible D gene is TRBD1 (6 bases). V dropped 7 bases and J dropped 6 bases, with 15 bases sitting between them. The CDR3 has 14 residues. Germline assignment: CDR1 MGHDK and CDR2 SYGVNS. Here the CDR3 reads CASNNGGADEKLFF. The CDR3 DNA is TGTGCCAGCAACAATGGGGGCGCCGATGAAAAACTGTTTTTT.

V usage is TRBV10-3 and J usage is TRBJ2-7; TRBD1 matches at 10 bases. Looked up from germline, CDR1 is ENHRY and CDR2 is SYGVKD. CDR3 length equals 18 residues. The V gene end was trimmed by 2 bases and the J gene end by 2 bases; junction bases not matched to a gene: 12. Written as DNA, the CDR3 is TGTGCCATCAGTGAGCCCCAAATTAGGGACAGGGGAACCTACGAGCAGTACTTC. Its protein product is CAISEPQIRDRGTYEQYF.

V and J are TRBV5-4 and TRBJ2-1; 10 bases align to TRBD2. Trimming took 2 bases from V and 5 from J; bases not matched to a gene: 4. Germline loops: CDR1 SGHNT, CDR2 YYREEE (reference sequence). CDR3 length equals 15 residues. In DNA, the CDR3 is TGTGCCAGCAGCTTTAGCGGGGGGACTAACAATGAGCAGTTCTTC. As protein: CASSFSGGTNNEQFF. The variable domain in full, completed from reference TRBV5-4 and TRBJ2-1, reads ETGVTQSPTHLIKTRGQQVTLRCSSQSGHNTVSWYQQALGQGPQFIFQYYREEENGRGNFPPRFSGLQFPNYSSELNVNALELDDSALYLCASSFSGGTNNEQFFGPGTRLTVL.

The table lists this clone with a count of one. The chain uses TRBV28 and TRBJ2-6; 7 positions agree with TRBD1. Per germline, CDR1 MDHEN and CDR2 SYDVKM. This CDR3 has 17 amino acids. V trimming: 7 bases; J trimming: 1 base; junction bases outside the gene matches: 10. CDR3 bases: TGTGCCAGCATGCGAGACAGGGTACGGTCTGGGGCCAACGTCCTGACTTTC. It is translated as CASMRDRVRSGANVLTF.